This TCR beta chain was sequenced for a study of circulating CD8 cells and anti-PD-1 response in melanoma. Study details: Patients received intravenous nivolumab, 3 mg/kg, every 2 weeks. Complete or partial response defined responders; stable or progressive disease, non-responders. About 45% of the 13 patients had prior targeted therapy or immunotherapy; seven did not.

Study conclusions and caveats: Under 7.5% of TRB clonotypes were shared between subsets at M1.

By sample share, this clonotype is medium-sized. The antigen is undetermined. This could be a read error, since a much larger clone is one nucleotide away. The QIAseq Immune Repertoire TCR panel built the libraries from roughly 15 ng of total RNA. TCRdb re-derived calls from the reads in MiXCR, one entry per CDR3 protein. Here the sample spans roughly 150 distinct CDR3 sequences, 13% being singletons. Trimming took 11 bases from V and 5 from J, leaving 18 bases between them. Germline-derived CDR1 and CDR2 are SNHLY and FYNNEI. The CDR3 runs 13 residues. Sorting of live CD3+CD8+TCRalphabeta+ cells by PD-1 and/or TIGIT gave four subsets.

The source of this sequence is a human donor with melanoma. The chain is built from TRBV2 and TRBJ1-1; D is uncertain. Source: CD8+ T cells from PBMCs, taken at baseline or after one month of anti-PD-1 therapy (not recorded which). Written as DNA, the CDR3 is TGTGCCGTCCTGGGCGGGGAAAGGACTGAAGCTTTCTTT. Its protein is CAVLGGERTEAFF.